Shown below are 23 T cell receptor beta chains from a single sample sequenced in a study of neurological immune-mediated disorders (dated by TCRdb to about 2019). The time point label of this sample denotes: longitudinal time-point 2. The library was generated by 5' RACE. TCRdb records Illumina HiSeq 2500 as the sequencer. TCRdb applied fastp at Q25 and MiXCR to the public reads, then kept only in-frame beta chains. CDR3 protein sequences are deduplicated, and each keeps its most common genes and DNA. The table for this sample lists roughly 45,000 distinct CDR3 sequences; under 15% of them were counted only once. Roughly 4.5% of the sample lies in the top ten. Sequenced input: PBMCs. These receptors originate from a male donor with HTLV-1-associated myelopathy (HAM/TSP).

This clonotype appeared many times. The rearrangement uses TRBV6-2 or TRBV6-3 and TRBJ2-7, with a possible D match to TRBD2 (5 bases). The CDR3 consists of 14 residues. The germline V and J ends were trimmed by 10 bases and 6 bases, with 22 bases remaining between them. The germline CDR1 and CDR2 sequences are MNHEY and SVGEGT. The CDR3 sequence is CATKETYSGGEQYF. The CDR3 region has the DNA TGTGCCACTAAGGAGACGTACAGCGGAGGCGAGCAGTACTTC.

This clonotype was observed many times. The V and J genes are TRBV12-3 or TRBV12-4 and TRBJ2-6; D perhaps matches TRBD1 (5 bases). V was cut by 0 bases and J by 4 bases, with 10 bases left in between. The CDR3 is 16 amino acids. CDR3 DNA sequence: TGTGCCAGCAGTTTAGCGGCAGGGATGGGGGCCAACGTCCTGACTTTC. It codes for CASSLAAGMGANVLTF.

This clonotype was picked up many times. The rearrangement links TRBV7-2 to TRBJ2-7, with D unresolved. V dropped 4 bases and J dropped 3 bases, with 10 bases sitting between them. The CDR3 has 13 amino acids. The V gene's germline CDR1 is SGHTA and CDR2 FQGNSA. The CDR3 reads CASSSPILYEQYF. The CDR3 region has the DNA TGTGCCAGCAGCTCCCCGATCCTCTACGAGCAGTACTTC.

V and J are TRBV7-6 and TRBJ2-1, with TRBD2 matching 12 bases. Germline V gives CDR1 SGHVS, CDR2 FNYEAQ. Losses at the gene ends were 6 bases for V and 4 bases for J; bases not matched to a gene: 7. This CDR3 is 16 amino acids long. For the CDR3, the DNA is TGTGCCAGCAGTTCCGGACTAGCGGGGATTTACAATGAGCAGTTCTTC. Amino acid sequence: CASSSGLAGIYNEQFF.

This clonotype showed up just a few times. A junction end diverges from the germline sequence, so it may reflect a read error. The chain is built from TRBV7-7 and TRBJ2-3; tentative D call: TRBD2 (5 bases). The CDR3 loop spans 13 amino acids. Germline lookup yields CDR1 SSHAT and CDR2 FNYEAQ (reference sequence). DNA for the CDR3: TGTGCTAGCAGCTTACACAGCGGAGATACGCAGTATTTT. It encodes CASSLHSGDTQYF.

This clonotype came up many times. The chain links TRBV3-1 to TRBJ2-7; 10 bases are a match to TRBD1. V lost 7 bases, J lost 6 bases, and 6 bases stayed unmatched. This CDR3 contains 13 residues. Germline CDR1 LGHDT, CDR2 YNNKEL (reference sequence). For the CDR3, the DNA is TGTGCCAGCACCGGGGACAGGGGCGCCGAGCAGTACTTC. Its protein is CASTGDRGAEQYF.

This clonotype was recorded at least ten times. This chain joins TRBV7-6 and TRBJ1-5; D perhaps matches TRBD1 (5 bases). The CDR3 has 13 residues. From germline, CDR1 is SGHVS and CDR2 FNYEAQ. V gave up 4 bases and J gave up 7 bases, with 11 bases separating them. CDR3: CASSSGWGQPQHF. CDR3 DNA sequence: TGTGCCAGCAGCTCCGGATGGGGCCAGCCCCAGCATTTT.

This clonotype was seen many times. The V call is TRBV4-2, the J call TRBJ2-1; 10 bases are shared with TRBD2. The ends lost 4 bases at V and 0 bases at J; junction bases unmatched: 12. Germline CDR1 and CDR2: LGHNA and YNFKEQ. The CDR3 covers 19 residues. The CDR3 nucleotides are TGTGCCAGCAGCCGTGAAGGGCTAGCGGGGGAGATCTCCTACAATGAGCAGTTCTTC. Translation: CASSREGLAGEISYNEQFF.

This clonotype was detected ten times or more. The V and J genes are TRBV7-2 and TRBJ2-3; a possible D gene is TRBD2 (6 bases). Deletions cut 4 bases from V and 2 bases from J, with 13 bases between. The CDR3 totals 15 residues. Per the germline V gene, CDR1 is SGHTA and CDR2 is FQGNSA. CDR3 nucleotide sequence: TGTGCCAGCAGCTCGGGGGTCGGCCCCACAGATACGCAGTATTTT. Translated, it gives CASSSGVGPTDTQYF.

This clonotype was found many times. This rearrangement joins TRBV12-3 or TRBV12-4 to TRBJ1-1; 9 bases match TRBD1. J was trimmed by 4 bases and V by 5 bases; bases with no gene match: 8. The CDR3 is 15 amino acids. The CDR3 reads CASSPRTGASTEAFF. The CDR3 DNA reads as TGTGCCAGCAGTCCACGGACAGGGGCTTCCACTGAAGCTTTCTTT.

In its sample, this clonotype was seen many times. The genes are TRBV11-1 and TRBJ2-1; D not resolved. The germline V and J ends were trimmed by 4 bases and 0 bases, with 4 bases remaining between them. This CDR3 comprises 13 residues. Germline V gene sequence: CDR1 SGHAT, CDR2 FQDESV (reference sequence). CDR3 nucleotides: TGTGCCAGCAGCTATAGCTCCTACAATGAGCAGTTCTTC. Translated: CASSYSSYNEQFF.

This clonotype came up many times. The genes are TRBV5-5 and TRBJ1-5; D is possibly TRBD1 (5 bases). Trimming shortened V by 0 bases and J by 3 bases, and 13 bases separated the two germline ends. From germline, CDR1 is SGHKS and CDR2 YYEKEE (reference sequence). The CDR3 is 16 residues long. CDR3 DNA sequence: TGTGCCAGCAGCTTGGGTCGAGGGGCCAACAATCAGCCCCAGCATTTT. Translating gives CASSLGRGANNQPQHF.

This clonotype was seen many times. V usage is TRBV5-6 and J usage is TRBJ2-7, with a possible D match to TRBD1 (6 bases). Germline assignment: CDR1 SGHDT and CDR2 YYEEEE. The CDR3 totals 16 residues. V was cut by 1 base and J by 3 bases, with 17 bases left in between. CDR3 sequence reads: CASSLSGTGMDYEQYF. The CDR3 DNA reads TGTGCCAGCAGCTTGTCGGGAACAGGGATGGACTACGAGCAGTACTTC.

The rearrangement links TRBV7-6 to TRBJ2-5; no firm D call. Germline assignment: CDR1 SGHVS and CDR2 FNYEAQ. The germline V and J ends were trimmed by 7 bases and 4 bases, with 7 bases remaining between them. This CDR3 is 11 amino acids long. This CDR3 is CASTTGETQYF. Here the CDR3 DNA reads TGTGCCAGCACAACGGGAGAGACCCAGTACTTC.

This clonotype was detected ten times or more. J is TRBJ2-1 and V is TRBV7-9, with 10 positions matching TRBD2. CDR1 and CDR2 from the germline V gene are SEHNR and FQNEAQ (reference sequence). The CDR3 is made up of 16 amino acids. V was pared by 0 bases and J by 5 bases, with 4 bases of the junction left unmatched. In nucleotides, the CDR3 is TGTGCCAGCAGCTTAGCTCTAGCGGGGGAACACAATGAGCAGTTCTTC. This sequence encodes CASSLALAGEHNEQFF. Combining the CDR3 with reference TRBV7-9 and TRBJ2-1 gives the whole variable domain DTGVSQNPRHKITKRGQNVTFRCDPISEHNRLYWYRQTLGQGPEFLTYFQNEAQLEKSRLLSDRFSAERPKGSFSTLEIQRTEQGDSAMYLCASSLALAGEHNEQFFGPGTRLTVL.

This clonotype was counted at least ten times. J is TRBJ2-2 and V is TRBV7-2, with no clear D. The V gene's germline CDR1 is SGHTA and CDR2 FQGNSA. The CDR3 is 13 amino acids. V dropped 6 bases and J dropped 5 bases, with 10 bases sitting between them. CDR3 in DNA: TGTGCCAGCAGGTTCCTTTGGACCGGGGAGCTGTTTTTT. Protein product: CASRFLWTGELFF. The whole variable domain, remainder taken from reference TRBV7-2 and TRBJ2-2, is GAGVSQSPSNKVTEKGKDVELRCDPISGHTALYWYRQSLGQGLEFLIYFQGNSAPDKSGLPSDRFSAERTGGSVSTLTIQRTQQEDSAVYLCASRFLWTGELFFGEGSRLTVL.

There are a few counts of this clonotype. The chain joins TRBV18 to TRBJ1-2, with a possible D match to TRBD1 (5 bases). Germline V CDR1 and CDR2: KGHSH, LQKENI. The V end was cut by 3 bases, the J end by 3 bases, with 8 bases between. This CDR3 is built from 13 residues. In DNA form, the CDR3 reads TGTGCCAGCTCACCGGGGGTAGACTATGGCTACACCTTC. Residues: CASSPGVDYGYTF.

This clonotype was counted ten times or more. The CDR3 DNA sequence: TGTGCCAGCAGCTTAGGGATCTTTAACTATGGCTACACCTTC. The encoded protein is CASSLGIFNYGYTF. This chain connects TRBV27 to TRBJ1-2; D remains unclear. The V gene lost 6 bases and the J gene lost 1 base, with 12 bases spanning the gap. The CDR3 is 14 residues long. Germline V gene lookup returns CDR1 MNHEY and CDR2 SMNVEV (reference sequence).

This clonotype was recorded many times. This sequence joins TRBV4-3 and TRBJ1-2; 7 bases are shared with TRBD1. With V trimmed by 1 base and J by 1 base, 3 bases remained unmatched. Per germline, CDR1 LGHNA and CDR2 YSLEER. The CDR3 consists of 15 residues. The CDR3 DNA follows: TGCGCCAGCAGCCAAGGGGGACAGATTAACTATGGCTACACCTTC. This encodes CASSQGGQINYGYTF.

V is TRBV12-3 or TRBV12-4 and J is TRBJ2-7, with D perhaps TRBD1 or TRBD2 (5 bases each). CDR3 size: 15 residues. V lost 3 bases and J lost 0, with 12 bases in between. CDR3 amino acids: CASSLGVLSSYEQYF. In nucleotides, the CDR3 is TGTGCCAGCAGTTTGGGGGTGCTAAGCTCCTACGAGCAGTACTTC.

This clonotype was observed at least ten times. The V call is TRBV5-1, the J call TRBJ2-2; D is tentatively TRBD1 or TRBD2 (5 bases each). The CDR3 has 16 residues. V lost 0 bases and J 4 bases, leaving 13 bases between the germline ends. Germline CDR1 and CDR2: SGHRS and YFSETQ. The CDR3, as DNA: TGCGCCAGCAGCTTGGCCTCGGGGCCGGTCACCGGGGAGCTGTTTTTT. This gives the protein CASSLASGPVTGELFF.

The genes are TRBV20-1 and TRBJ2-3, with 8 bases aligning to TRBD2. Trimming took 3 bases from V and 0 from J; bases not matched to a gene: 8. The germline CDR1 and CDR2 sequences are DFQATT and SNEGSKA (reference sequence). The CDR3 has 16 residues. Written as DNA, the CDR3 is TGCAGTGCTAGCCCGGGGGGGCCTATAAGCACAGATACGCAGTATTTT. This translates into CSASPGGPISTDTQYF.

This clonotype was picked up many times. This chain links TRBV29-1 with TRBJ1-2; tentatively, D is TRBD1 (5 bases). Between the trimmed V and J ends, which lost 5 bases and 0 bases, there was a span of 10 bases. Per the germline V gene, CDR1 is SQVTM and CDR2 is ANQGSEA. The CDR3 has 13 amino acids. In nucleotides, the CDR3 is TGCAGCGTTCGGGACGGTTCTAACTATGGCTACACCTTC. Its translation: CSVRDGSNYGYTF.